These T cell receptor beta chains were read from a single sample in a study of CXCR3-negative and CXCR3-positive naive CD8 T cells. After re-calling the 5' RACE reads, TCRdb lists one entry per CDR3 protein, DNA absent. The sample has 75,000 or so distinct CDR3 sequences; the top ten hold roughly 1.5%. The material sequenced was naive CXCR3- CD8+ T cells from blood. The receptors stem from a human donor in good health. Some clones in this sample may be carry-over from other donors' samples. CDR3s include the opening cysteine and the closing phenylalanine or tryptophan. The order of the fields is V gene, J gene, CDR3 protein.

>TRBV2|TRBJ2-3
CASSEWLAGVKDTQYF
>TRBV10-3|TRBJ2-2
CAISDLDLSGELFF
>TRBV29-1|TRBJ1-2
CSVEGDTDTANYGYTF
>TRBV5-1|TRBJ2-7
CASSFIPDYEQYF
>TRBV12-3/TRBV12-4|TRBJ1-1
CASYLDGANTEAFF
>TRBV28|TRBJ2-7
CASSLMGSSDEQYF
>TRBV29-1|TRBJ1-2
CSVELGGGYTF
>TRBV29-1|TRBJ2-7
CSAGDKGYEQYF
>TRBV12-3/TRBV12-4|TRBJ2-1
CASSLKGPAGVYNEQFF
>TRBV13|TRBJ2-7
CASSSTGVPSAYEQYF
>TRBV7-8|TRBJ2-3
CASSLARTDTQYF
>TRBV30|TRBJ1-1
CAWSLGPEMNTEAFF
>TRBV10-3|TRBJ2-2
CAISPSSASNTGELFF
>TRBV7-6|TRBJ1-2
CASSLAGDGYTF
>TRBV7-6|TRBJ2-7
CASSPGQGALEQYF
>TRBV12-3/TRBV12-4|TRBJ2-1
CASSPGLAGALSSYNEQFF
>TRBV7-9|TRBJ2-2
CASNVVGLTPGELFF
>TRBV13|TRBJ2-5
CASTNSGTARETQYF
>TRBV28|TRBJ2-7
CASCPRALNSYEQYF
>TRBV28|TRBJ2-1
CASSFGDSSYNEQFF
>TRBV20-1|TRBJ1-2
CSAREGMGVGYTF
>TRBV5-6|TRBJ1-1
CASSLLATTGTGEAFF
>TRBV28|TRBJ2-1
CASRRGRAETYNEQFF
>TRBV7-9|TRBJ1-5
CASSPGQDLNQPQHF
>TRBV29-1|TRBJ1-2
CSVGGNYGYTF
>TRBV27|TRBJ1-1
CASSVSQNTEAFF
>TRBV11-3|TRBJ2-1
CASSLAYNEQFF
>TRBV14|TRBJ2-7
CASSQDLSSDEQYF
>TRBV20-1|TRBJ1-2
CSVISLGQGANYGYTF
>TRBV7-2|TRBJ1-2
CASSLDPGAYGYTF
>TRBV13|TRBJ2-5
CASSPSFETQYF
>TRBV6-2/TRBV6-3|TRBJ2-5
CASSYDRDRLIQETQYF
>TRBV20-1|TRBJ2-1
CSALGSYNEQFF
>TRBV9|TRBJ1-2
CASSPRVLETPNYGFTF
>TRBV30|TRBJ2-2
CAWSDRHTGELFF
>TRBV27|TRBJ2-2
CASSSGLAGKTGELFF
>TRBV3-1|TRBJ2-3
CASSQEAGTSTDTQYF
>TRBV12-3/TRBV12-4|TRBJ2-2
CASSFGTAQGELFF
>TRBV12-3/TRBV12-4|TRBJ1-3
CASSLGSTASGNTIYF
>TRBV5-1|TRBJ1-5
CASILGQVFFSQPQHF
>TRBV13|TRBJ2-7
CASSLGRQNEQYF
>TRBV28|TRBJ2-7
CASSPFGQDEQYF
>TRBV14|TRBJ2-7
CHGRERYEQYF
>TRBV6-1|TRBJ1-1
CASSERREGTEAFF
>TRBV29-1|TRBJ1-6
CSVGEGLGSPLHF
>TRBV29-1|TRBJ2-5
CSVGLAGNQETQYF
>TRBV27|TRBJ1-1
CASSSSMNTEAFF
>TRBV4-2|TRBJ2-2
CASSQEQRAKNTGELFF
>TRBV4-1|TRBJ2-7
CASSQGAGVSYEQYF
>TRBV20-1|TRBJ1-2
CSARSMVGVALGYTF
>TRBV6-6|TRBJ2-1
CASSSTGGSYNEQFF